The table lists the clone carrying this T cell receptor beta chain with a count of one. This sample is part of a study of blood T cell repertoires in COVID-19. About the study: There were acute and convalescent COVID-19 samples, and they came from the United States, Italy and Spain. In each case, the material was cDNA or gDNA derived from T cells, B-cell-depleted T cells, or PBMCs.

Under the authors' procedure: The authors estimated nucleated cell counts from reference gene primer amplification. Using immunoSEQ multiplex PCR, the repertoire was profiled, and TCRdb retains in-frame clones only, with some absent. The V and J calls and the clone size are those of that table, but D and trimming were determined from the DNA. The sample comprises 60,000 to 75,000 clones, 88% of which are singletons, and approximately 4.8% rests with the top ten. This clonotype originated in a human donor in a cohort sampled during active COVID-19. Sequencing used peripheral blood.

Here the CDR3 reads CASSPQQTGVGEQYF. The CDR3, as DNA: TGTGCCAGCAGCCCACAACAGACAGGGGTGGGCGAGCAGTACTTC. The chain joins TRBV13 to TRBJ2-7; 8 bases fit TRBD1. V trimming: 5 bases; J trimming: 6 bases; junction bases outside the gene matches: 12. The CDR3 runs to 15 residues. In germline, CDR1 is PRHDT, CDR2 FYEKMQ (reference sequence).